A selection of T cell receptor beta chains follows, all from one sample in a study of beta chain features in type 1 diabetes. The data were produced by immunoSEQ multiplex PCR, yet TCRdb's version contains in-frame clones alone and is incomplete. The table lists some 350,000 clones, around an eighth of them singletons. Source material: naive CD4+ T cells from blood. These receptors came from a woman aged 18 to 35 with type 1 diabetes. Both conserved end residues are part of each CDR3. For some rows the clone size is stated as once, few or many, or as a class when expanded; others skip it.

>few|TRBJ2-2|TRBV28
CASSPLGLAGANTGELFF
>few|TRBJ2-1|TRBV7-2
CASSSGLYNEQFF
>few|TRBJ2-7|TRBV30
CAGSGNPYEQYF
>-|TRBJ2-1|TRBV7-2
CASTPTGGSYNEQFF
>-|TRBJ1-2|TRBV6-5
CASRPQGWGYTF
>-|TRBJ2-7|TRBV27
CASSSPGTGGFYEQYF
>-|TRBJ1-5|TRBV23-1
CASSQSYSNQPQHF
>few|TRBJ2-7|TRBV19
CASTRGSGSSYEQYF
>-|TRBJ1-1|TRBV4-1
CASSYPDRNTEAFF
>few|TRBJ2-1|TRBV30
CAWRAPVGTGYYNEQFF
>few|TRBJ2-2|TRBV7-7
CASSRGLVRSGELFF
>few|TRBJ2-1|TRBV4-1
CASSQPPRDRYNEQFF
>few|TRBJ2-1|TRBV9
CASSVATSSEQFF
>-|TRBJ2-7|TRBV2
CASSVGTGSYEQYF
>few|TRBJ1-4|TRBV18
CASSGRQGVDEKLFF
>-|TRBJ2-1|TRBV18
CASSPWTGESNEQFF
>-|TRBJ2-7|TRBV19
CASSIARGLYEQYF
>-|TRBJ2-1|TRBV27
CASSPGGTSGLVRQFF
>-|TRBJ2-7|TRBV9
CASSVGGQGGIYEQYF
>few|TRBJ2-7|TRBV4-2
CASSPGGAPYEQYF
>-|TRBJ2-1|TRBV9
CASSVGPSQGNEQFF
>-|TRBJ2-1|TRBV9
CASNFRLGAGGWNEQFF
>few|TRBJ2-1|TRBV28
CASITGGTAYNEQFF
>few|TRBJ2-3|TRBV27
CASSVRDSSTQYF
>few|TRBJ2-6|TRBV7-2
CASSPPPGSGANVLTF
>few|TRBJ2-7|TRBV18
CASSPSLLVGSYEQYF
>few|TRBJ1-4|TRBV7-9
CASSLGQGIEKLFF
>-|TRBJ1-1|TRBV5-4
CASSSPQTGRATEAFF
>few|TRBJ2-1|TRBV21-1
CASSTQPSQERSYNEQFF
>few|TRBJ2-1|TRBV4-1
CASSQDGRGGGGYRGEQFF
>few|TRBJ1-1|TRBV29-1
CSVQARGDRGWNTEAFF
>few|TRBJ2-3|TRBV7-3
CASKASAAQDTQYF
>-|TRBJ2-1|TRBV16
CASSPQGAGIRWNEQFF
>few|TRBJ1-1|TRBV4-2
CASSQVLSEAFF
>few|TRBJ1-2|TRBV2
CASQGDRHLYGYTF
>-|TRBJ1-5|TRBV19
CASRPYRGGQPQHF
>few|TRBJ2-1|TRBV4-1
CASSQDSLAGDVEQFF
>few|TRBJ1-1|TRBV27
CASSWGRVRTEAFF
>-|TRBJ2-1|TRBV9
CASSPRQGSSYNEQFF
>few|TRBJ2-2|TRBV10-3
CAISPSGRNTGELFF
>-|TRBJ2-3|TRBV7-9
CAWNRGSTDTQYF
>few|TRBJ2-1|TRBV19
CASSIKGRAYNEQFF
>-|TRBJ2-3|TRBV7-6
CASSLLGLADPDTQYF
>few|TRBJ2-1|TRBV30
CAWSLYLTSGRNNEQFF
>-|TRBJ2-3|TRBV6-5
CASSYSQGRDTQYF
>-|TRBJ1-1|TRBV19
CASQSGQYMNTEAFF
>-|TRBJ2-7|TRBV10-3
CAIRKPLADTYEQYF
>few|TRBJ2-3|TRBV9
CASSARTSGRSPDTQYF
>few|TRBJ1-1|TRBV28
CASSILLNEAFF